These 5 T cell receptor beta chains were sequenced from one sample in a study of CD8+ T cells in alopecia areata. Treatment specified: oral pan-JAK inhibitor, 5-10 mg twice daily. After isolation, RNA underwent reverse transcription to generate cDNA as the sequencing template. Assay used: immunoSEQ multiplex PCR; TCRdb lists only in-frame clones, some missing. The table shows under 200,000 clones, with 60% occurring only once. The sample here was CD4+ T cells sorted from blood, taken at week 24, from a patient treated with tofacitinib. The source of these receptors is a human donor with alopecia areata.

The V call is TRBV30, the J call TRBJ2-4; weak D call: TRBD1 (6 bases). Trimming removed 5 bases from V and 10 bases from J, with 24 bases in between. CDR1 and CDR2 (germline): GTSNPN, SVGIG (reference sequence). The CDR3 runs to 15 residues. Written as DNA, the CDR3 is TGTGCCTGGGCCGCTCGACCCGGCGGAACAGGGATTCAGTACTTC. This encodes CAWAARPGGTGIQYF.

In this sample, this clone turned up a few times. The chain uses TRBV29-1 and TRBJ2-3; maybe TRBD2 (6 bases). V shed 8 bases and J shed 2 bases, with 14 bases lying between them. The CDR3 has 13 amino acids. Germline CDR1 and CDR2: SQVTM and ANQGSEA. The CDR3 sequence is CSKQGRDTDTQYF. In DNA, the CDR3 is TGCAGCAAACAAGGGCGGGACACAGATACGCAGTATTTT.

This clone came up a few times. The CDR3 reads CASSLSTVGSGNTIYF. As DNA, the CDR3 is TGTGCCAGCTCACTATCGACAGTGGGCTCTGGAAACACCATATATTTT. The chain combines TRBV18 with TRBJ1-3, with D possibly matching TRBD1 (5 bases). Trimming pared 4 bases from V and 0 bases from J, leaving 13 bases between. This CDR3 contains 16 residues. In germline, CDR1 is KGHSH, CDR2 LQKENI.

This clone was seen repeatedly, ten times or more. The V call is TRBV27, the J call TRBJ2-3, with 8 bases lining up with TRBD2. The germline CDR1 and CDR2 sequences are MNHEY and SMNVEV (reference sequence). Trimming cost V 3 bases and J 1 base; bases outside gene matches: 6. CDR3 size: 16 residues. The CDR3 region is CASSFTRGGGTDTQYF. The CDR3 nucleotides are TGTGCCAGCAGTTTCACCCGGGGGGGAGGCACAGATACGCAGTATTTT.

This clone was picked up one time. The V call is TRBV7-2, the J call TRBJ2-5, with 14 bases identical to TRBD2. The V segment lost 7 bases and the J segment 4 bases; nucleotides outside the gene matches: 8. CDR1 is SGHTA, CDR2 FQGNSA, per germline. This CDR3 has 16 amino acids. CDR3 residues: CASTTGGLAGAETQYF. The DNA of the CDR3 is TGTGCCAGCACGACCGGGGGACTAGCGGGAGCAGAGACCCAGTACTTC. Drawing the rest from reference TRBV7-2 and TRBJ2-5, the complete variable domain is GAGVSQSPSNKVTEKGKDVELRCDPISGHTALYWYRQSLGQGLEFLIYFQGNSAPDKSGLPSDRFSAERTGGSVSTLTIQRTQQEDSAVYLCASTTGGLAGAETQYFGPGTRLLVL.